These T cell receptor beta chains were read from a single sample in a study of cytomegalovirus exposure and HLA in healthy donors. Generated by immunoSEQ multiplex PCR, the TCRdb table keeps only in-frame clones and is missing some. The repertoire includes about 150,000 clones, 80% of them detected once, and over 5% sits in the top ten. The sequencing sample was made of PBMCs. These receptors were taken from a woman in her thirties or forties in good health and CMV-seropositive. Each CDR3 is given with its conserved first and last residue. The D gene is left open where the match is weak. Clone size is not always given. Where it is, it says once, few, many or a class for expanded clones.

j_call	cdr3_length	clone_size	v_call	d_call	cdr3_aa	cdr3_nt
TRBJ1-1	18	.	TRBV18	.	CASSPSGGSGGLSTEAFF	TGTGCCAGCTCACCATCTGGGGGGTCGGGGGGTTTAAGCACTGAAGCTTTCTTT
TRBJ2-7	17	.	TRBV7-9	.	CASSLTPLDTVSYEQYF	TGTGCCAGCAGCTTAACCCCCCTGGACACGGTCTCCTACGAGCAGTACTTC
TRBJ1-2	14	.	TRBV11-2	.	CASSYAGQADGYTF	TGTGCCAGCAGCTACGCGGGGCAGGCGGATGGCTACACCTTC
TRBJ2-5	13	.	TRBV5-6	TRBD1	CASTFGQEKTQYF	TGTGCCAGCACCTTTGGACAGGAAAAGACCCAGTACTTC
TRBJ2-5	15	.	TRBV2	TRBD1	CASRRQGARQETQYF	TGTGCCAGCAGAAGACAGGGTGCGCGCCAAGAGACCCAGTACTTC
TRBJ2-1	14	large	TRBV27	TRBD2	CASRAGGPNNEQFF	TGTGCCAGCAGAGCGGGAGGGCCCAACAATGAGCAGTTCTTC
TRBJ2-1	16	.	TRBV5-1	TRBD2	CASSWLSGVLYNEQFF	TGCGCCAGCAGCTGGCTTAGCGGGGTACTTTACAATGAGCAGTTCTTC
TRBJ2-7	13	.	TRBV6-1	TRBD1	CASSENRGSEQYF	TGTGCCAGCAGTGAAAACAGGGGGAGCGAGCAGTACTTC
TRBJ1-1	13	once	TRBV9	TRBD1	CASSSQGAGEAFF	TGTGCCAGCAGCTCACAGGGGGCGGGTGAAGCTTTCTTT
TRBJ2-6	17	.	TRBV27	.	CASSLQGWSSGANVLTF	TGTGCCAGCAGTTTACAGGGATGGAGCTCTGGGGCCAACGTCCTGACTTTC